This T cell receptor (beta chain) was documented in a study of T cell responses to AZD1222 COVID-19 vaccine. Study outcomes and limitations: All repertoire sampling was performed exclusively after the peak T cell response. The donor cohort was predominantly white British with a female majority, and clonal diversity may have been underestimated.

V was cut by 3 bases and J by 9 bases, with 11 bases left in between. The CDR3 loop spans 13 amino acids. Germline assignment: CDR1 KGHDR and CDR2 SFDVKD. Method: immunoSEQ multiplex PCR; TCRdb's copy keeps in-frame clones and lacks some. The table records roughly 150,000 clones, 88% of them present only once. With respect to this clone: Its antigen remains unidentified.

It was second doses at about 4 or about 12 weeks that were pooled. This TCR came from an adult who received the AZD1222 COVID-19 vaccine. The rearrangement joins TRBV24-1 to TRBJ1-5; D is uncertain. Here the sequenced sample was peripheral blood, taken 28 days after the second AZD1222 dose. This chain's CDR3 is CATSDRTFGPQHF. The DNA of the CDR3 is TGTGCCACCAGTGATCGGACCTTCGGGCCCCAGCATTTT.